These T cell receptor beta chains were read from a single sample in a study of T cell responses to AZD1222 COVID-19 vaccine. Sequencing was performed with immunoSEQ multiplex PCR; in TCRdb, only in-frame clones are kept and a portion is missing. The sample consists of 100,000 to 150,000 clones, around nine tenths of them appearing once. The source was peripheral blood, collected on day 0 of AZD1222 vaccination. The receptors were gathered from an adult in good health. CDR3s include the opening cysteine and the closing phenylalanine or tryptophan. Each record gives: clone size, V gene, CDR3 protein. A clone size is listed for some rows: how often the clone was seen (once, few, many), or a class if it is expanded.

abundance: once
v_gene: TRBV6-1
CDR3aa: CASSERAYSGNTIYF

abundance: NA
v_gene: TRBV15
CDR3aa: CATSRSGRNNEQFF

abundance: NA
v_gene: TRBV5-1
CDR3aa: CASSLGFGASTDTQYF

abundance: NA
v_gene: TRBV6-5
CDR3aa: CASSRQGSGEAFF

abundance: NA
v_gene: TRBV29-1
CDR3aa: CSVVVGTVSSGANVLTF

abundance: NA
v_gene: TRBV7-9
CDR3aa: CASSPQRNYGYTF

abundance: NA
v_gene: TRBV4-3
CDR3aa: CASSQDPQIVGQPQHF

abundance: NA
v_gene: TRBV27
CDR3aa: CASSPPSSTYGYTF

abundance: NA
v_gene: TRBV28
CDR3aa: CASSSQGLKQYF

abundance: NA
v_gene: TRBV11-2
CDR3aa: CASSFTSGSALSAYEQYF

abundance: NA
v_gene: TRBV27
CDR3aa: CASSFFQGVPYEQYF

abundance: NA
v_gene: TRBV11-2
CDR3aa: CASSSPPGHRQETQYF

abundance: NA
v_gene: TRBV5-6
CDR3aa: CASSGAAGGYEKLFF

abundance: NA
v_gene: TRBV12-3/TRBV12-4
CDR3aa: CASSFEGKLFF

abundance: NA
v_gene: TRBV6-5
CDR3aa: CASRAQGLIGNTIYF

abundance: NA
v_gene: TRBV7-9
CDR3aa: CASSLDSSEGYTF

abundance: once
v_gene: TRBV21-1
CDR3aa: CAATTRGRYGYTF

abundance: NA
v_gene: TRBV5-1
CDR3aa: CASSLGLARETQYF

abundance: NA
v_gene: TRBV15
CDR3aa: CATSRDRKETKNIQYF

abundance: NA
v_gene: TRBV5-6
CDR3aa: CASSRQVNTEAFF

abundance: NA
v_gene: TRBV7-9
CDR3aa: CASSLETGSGANVLTF

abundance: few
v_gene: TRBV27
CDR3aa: CASSYSGLEGYTF

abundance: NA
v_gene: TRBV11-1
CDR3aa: CASSLGTDIYEQYF